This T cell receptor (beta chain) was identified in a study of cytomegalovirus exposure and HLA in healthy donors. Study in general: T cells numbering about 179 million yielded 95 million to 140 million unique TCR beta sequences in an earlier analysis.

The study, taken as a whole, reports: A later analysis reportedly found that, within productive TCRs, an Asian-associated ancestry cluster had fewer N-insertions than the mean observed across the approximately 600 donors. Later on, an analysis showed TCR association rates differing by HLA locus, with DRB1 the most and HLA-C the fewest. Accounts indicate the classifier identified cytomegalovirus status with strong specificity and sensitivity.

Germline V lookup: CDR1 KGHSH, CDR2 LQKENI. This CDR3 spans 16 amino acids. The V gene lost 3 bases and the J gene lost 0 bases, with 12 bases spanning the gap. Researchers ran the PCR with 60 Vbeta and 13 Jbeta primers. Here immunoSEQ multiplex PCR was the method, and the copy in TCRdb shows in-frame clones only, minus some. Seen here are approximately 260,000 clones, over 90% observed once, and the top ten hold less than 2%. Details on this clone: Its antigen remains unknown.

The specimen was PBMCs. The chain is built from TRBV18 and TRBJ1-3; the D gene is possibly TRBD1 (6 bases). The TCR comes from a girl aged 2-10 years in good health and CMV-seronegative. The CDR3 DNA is TGTGCCAGCTCACCGATGCAGGGGACCTCTGGAAACACCATATATTTT. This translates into CASSPMQGTSGNTIYF. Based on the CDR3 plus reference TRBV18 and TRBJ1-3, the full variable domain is NAGVMQNPRHLVRRRGQEARLRCSPMKGHSHVYWYRQLPEEGLKFMVYLQKENIIDESGMPKERFSAEFPKEGPSILRIQQVVRGDSAAYFCASSPMQGTSGNTIYFGEGSWLTVV.